Listed below are T cell receptor beta chains from one sample, sequenced in a study of shared clonotypes between healthy human individuals. The method was immunoSEQ multiplex PCR; TCRdb's version includes in-frame clones alone and lacks a portion of them. The sample lists 530,000 or so clones; 75% to 80% were seen once. Sequenced material: PBMCs. Receptors were obtained from a woman in her forties in good health. Some clones in this sample may be carry-over from other donors' samples. Both conserved end residues are part of each CDR3. A D gene is named only where the DNA matches it firmly. Expanded clones get a size class; other rows say once, few or many, or leave the size out.

D gene: TRBD1; clone size: NA; V gene: TRBV13; J gene: TRBJ1-2; CDR3 protein: CASRTGGRGYGYTF; CDR3 DNA: TGTGCCAGCAGAACAGGGGGCAGGGGCTATGGCTACACCTTC
D gene: NA; clone size: NA; V gene: TRBV7-2; J gene: TRBJ1-2; CDR3 protein: CASSLSRGNYGYTF; CDR3 DNA: TGTGCCAGCAGCCTAAGCCGGGGAAACTATGGCTACACCTTC
D gene: TRBD1; clone size: NA; V gene: TRBV6-1; J gene: TRBJ1-2; CDR3 protein: CASSEGTGLSRYTF; CDR3 DNA: TGTGCCAGCAGTGAAGGGACAGGTCTTTCCCGCTACACCTTC
D gene: TRBD1; clone size: NA; V gene: TRBV28; J gene: TRBJ1-2; CDR3 protein: CASSFTGAYGYTF; CDR3 DNA: TGTGCCAGCAGTTTTACAGGGGCCTATGGCTACACCTTC
D gene: NA; clone size: NA; V gene: TRBV18; J gene: TRBJ2-1; CDR3 protein: CASSPGSLDNEQFF; CDR3 DNA: TGTGCCAGCTCACCCGGGAGCCTCGACAATGAGCAGTTCTTC
D gene: NA; clone size: NA; V gene: TRBV10-1; J gene: TRBJ2-3; CDR3 protein: CASSRGLADTTDTQYF; CDR3 DNA: TGCGCCAGCAGCCGGGGGCTAGCGGACACCACAGATACGCAGTATTTT
D gene: NA; clone size: NA; V gene: TRBV18; J gene: TRBJ1-4; CDR3 protein: CASSPGVSTGNEKLFF; CDR3 DNA: TGTGCCAGCTCACCAGGGGTTTCGACTGGGAATGAAAAACTGTTTTTT
D gene: TRBD1; clone size: NA; V gene: TRBV5-1; J gene: TRBJ1-1; CDR3 protein: CASSQQGGNTEAFF; CDR3 DNA: TGCGCCAGCAGCCAACAGGGGGGGAACACTGAAGCTTTCTTT
D gene: TRBD2; clone size: NA; V gene: TRBV27; J gene: TRBJ2-3; CDR3 protein: CAIAGGASGRPDTQYF; CDR3 DNA: TGTGCCATCGCGGGCGGGGCTAGCGGGAGGCCAGATACGCAGTATTTT
D gene: NA; clone size: NA; V gene: TRBV5-4; J gene: TRBJ1-2; CDR3 protein: CASSSQGSPLYGYTF; CDR3 DNA: TGTGCCAGCAGCTCTCAGGGTAGCCCCCTCTATGGCTACACCTTC
D gene: NA; clone size: NA; V gene: TRBV7-9; J gene: TRBJ1-5; CDR3 protein: CASSFTGARDVNQPQHF; CDR3 DNA: TGTGCCAGCAGCTTTACTGGCGCACGGGACGTCAATCAGCCCCAGCATTTT
D gene: TRBD2; clone size: NA; V gene: TRBV10-3; J gene: TRBJ2-5; CDR3 protein: CAISALAVGKETQYF; CDR3 DNA: TGTGCCATCAGTGCACTAGCGGTTGGGAAAGAGACCCAGTACTTC
D gene: NA; clone size: NA; V gene: TRBV4-3; J gene: TRBJ1-2; CDR3 protein: CASSQDWANNYGYTF; CDR3 DNA: TGCGCCAGCAGCCAAGATTGGGCGAATAACTATGGCTACACCTTC
D gene: NA; clone size: NA; V gene: TRBV2; J gene: TRBJ2-1; CDR3 protein: CASKSFQEWRERGEDEQFF; CDR3 DNA: TGTGCCAGCAAAAGTTTCCAGGAATGGCGGGAAAGGGGAGAAGATGAGCAGTTCTTC
D gene: NA; clone size: few; V gene: TRBV5-1; J gene: TRBJ2-1; CDR3 protein: CASSLAPAGRSNEQFF; CDR3 DNA: TGCGCCAGCAGCTTGGCTCCTGCGGGACGGAGTAATGAGCAGTTCTTC
D gene: NA; clone size: NA; V gene: TRBV7-2; J gene: TRBJ1-4; CDR3 protein: CASSFAAAATNEKLFF; CDR3 DNA: TGTGCCAGCAGCTTTGCTGCGGCCGCAACTAATGAAAAACTGTTTTTT
D gene: TRBD2; clone size: few; V gene: TRBV30; J gene: TRBJ2-7; CDR3 protein: CAWTSGLAGPYEQYF; CDR3 DNA: TGTGCCTGGACCTCAGGACTAGCGGGTCCCTACGAGCAGTACTTC
D gene: TRBD2; clone size: NA; V gene: TRBV7-2; J gene: TRBJ2-7; CDR3 protein: CASSLSGGRSREQYF; CDR3 DNA: TGTGCCAGCAGCTTATCCGGCGGGAGATCCCGCGAGCAGTACTTC
D gene: NA; clone size: NA; V gene: TRBV28; J gene: TRBJ2-2; CDR3 protein: CASSETGPGELFF; CDR3 DNA: TGTGCCAGCAGCGAAACGGGCCCCGGGGAGCTGTTTTTT
D gene: NA; clone size: NA; V gene: TRBV7-8; J gene: TRBJ2-1; CDR3 protein: CASSSERVEQFF; CDR3 DNA: TGTGCCAGCAGCTCAGAGCGAGTTGAGCAGTTCTTC
D gene: NA; clone size: NA; V gene: TRBV25-1; J gene: TRBJ2-7; CDR3 protein: CASSVHSYEQYF; CDR3 DNA: TGTGCCAGCAGTGTTCATTCCTACGAGCAGTACTTC
D gene: NA; clone size: NA; V gene: TRBV4-3; J gene: TRBJ2-3; CDR3 protein: CASSRGPGDTQYF; CDR3 DNA: TGCGCCAGCAGCCGAGGCCCTGGGGATACGCAGTATTTT
D gene: NA; clone size: NA; V gene: TRBV11-2; J gene: TRBJ2-7; CDR3 protein: CASSFSAEQYF; CDR3 DNA: TGTGCCAGCAGCTTCAGCGCGGAGCAGTACTTC
D gene: NA; clone size: NA; V gene: TRBV19; J gene: TRBJ1-4; CDR3 protein: CASSSLGGNEKLFF; CDR3 DNA: TGTGCCAGTAGTTCCCTCGGCGGTAATGAAAAACTGTTTTTT